What follows are 3 T cell receptor beta chains derived from one specimen sequenced in a study of T cell repertoires in cytomegalovirus infection. TCRdb re-called the reads with MiXCR, one entry per CDR3 protein. The data contain 650,000 to 900,000 distinct CDR3 sequences, almost 30% of them seen just once; the ten biggest clones take up 10% to 15%. These receptors lack a known antigen. The specimen was cultured CD8+ T cells from PBMCs, collected from culture after CMV antigen stimulation. These TCRs come from a human donor in good health (CMV status not recorded). Some clones in this sample may be carry-over from other donors' samples.

The chain combines TRBV12-3 or TRBV12-4 with TRBJ2-2, with D perhaps assigned TRBD1 or TRBD2 (5 bases each). Trimming cost V 3 bases and J 1 base, with 18 bases left between them. The CDR3 is 18 residues long. The CDR3 spells CASSFGTEPFWNTGELFF. CDR3 nucleotide sequence: TGTGCCAGCAGTTTTGGGACCGAGCCCTTCTGGAACACCGGGGAGCTGTTTTTT.

This clonotype was seen a handful of times. The chain is built from TRBV6-5 and TRBJ2-1; TRBD1 agrees at 10 bases. The CDR3 is made up of 14 amino acids. The junction had 3 bases not matched to a gene; V was cut back by 7 bases and J by 3 bases. Germline V gene lookup returns CDR1 MNHEY and CDR2 SVGAGI. The CDR3 is CASTGQGVYNEQFF. The CDR3 DNA sequence: TGTGCCAGCACCGGACAGGGGGTCTACAATGAGCAGTTCTTC.

The chain joins TRBV6-5 to TRBJ2-2; 11 bases are shared with TRBD1. The CDR3 contains 17 residues. The germline V gene encodes CDR1 MNHEY and CDR2 SVGAGI. The V and J ends lost 5 bases and 6 bases, in that order; junction bases with no gene match: 11. The CDR3 sequence is CASSRRWTGGKAGELFF. The CDR3 region has the DNA TGTGCCAGCAGTCGACGATGGACAGGGGGCAAGGCCGGGGAGCTGTTTTTT.